The source of this T cell receptor (beta chain) is a study of Ad26.COV2.S vaccination and SARS-CoV-2 variants. Study in general: Doses of Ad26.COV2.S were injected into muscle once or twice, 56 days apart.

Here immunoSEQ multiplex PCR was the method, and the copy in TCRdb shows in-frame clones only, minus some. This sample carries about 410,000 clones, about 90% of them seen once, and the ten largest clones take around 1.7%. In regard to this clone: Antigen specificity is unknown.

This CDR3 is built from 17 residues. Germline CDR1 reads MGHRA; CDR2 reads YSYEKL. With V trimmed by 0 bases and J by 5 bases, 10 bases remained unmatched. Treatment here: around 19 received Ad26.COV2.S at low or high dose, single or two shots; a few received placebo; per-sample allocation not given. Collection of samples fell on day 63 after the first vaccine or placebo injection. A Boston donor was an adult aged 18-55 years. General study findings and limits: Non-spike TCR breadth showed similarity between vaccine and placebo recipients. Recipients given vaccine exceeded placebo recipients in spike-specific TCR breadth.

This TCR was sampled from a person aged 18 to 65 who received the Ad26.COV2.S COVID-19 vaccine or a placebo. J is TRBJ1-5 and V is TRBV4-1; 7 bases agree with TRBD1. The sequences come from peripheral blood, collected in a trial of Ad26.COV2.S vaccine versus placebo. The CDR3 coding sequence is TGCGCCAGCAGCCAAGATGGGTCGGGGACAGAGTATCAGCCCCAGCATTTT. Translation: CASSQDGSGTEYQPQHF.